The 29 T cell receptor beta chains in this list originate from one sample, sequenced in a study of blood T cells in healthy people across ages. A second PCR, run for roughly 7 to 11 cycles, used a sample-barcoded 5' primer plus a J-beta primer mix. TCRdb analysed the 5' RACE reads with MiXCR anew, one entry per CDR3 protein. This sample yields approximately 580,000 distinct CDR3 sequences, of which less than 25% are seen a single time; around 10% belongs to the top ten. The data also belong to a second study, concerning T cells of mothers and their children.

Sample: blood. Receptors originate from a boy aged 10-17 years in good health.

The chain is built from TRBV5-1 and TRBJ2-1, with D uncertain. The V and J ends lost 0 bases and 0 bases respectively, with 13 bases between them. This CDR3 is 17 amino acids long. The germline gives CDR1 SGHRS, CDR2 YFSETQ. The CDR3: CASSLGLRMSSYNEQFF. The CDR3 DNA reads TGCGCCAGCAGCTTGGGCCTCCGAATGAGCTCCTACAATGAGCAGTTCTTC. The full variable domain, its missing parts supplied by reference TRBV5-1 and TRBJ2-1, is KAGVTQTPRYLIKTRGQQVTLSCSPISGHRSVSWYQQTPGQGLQFLFEYFSETQRNKGNFPGRFSGRQFSNSRSEMNVSTLELGDSALYLCASSLGLRMSSYNEQFFGPGTRLTVL.

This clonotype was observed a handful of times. Here the CDR3 DNA reads TGTGCCAGCAGCTTAGGTGCGGGACAGGGGAACGATGAAAAACTGTTTTTT. Its protein product is CASSLGAGQGNDEKLFF. The gene calls are TRBV7-9 and TRBJ1-4; TRBD1 matches 10 bases. CDR3 length: 17 amino acids. Germline trimming cut 1 base from V and 6 bases from J; bases unmatched to any gene: 8. The germline gives CDR1 SEHNR, CDR2 FQNEAQ (reference sequence).

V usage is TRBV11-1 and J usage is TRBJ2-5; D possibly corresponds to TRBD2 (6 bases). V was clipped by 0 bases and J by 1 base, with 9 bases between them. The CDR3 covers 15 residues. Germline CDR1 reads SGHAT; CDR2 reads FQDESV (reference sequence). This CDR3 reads CASSLAPGLQETQYF. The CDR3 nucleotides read TGTGCCAGCAGCTTAGCCCCGGGACTCCAAGAGACCCAGTACTTC.

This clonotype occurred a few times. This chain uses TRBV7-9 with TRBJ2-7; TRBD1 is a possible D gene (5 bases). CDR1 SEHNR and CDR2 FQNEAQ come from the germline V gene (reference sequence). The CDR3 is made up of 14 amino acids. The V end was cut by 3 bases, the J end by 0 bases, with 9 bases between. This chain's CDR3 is CASSLETASYEQYF. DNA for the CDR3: TGTGCCAGCAGCTTGGAGACAGCCTCCTACGAGCAGTACTTC.

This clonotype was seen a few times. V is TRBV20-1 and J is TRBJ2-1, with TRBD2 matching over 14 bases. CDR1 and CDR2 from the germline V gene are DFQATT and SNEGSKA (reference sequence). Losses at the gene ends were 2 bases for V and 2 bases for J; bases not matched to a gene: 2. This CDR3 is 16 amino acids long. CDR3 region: CSARMGLAGAYNEQFF. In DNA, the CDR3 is TGCAGTGCTAGAATGGGACTAGCGGGAGCCTACAATGAGCAGTTCTTC.

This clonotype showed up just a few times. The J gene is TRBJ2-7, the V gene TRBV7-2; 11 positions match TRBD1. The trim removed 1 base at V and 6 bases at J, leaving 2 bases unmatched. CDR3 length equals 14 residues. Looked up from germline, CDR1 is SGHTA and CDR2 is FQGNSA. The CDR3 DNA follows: TGTGCCAGCAGCTTAGGGGGGACAGGGGGCGAGCAGTACTTC. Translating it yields CASSLGGTGGEQYF.

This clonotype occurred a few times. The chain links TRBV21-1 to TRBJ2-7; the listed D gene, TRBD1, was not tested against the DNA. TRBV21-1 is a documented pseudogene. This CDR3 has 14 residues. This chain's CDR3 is CASSKVEGAHEQYF. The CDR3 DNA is TGTGCCAGCAGCAAAGTGGAGGGGGCCCACGAGCAGTACTTC.

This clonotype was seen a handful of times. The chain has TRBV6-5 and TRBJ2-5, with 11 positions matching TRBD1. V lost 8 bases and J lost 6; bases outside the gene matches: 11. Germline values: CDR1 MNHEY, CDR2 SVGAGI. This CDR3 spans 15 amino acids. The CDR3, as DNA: TGTGCCAGCGGGACAACCGGGACAGGGGGGAAGACCCAGTACTTC. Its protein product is CASGTTGTGGKTQYF.

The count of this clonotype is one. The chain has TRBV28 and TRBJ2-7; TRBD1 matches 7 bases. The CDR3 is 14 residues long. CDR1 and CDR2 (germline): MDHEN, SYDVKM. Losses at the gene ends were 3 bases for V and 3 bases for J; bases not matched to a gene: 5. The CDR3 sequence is CASSFQGVNYEQYF. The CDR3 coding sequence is TGTGCCAGCAGTTTTCAGGGGGTAAACTACGAGCAGTACTTC.

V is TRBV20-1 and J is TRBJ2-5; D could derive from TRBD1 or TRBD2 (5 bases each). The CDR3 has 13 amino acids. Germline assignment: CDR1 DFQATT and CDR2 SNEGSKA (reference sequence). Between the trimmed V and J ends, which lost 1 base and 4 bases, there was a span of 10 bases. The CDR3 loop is CSARVSGRETQYF. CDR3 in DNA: TGCAGTGCTAGAGTTTCGGGGCGAGAGACCCAGTACTTC.

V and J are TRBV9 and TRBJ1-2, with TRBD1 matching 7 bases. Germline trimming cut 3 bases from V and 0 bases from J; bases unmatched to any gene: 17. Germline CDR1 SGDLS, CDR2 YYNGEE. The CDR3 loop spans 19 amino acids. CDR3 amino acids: CASSGLGGKKTGPNYGYTF. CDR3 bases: TGTGCCAGCAGCGGCCTTGGGGGAAAGAAGACAGGGCCTAACTATGGCTACACCTTC.

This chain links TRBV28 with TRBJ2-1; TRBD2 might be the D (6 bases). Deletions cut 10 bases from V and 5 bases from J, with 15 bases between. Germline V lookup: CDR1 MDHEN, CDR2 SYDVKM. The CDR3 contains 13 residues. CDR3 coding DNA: TGTGCCATCGGGAGCGCGCGGAACAATGAGCAGTTCTTC. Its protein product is CAIGSARNNEQFF.

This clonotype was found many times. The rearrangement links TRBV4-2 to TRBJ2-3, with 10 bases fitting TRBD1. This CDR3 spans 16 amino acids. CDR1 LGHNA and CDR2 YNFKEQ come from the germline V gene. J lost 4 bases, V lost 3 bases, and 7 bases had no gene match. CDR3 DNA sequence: TGTGCCAGCAGCCAGGATGGACAGGGGGACGCAGATACGCAGTATTTT. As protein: CASSQDGQGDADTQYF.

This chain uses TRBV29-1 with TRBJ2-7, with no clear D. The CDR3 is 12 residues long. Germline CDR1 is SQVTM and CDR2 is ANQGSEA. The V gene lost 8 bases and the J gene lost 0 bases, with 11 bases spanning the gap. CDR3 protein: CSFWGNSYEQYF. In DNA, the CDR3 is TGCAGCTTTTGGGGAAACTCCTACGAGCAGTACTTC.

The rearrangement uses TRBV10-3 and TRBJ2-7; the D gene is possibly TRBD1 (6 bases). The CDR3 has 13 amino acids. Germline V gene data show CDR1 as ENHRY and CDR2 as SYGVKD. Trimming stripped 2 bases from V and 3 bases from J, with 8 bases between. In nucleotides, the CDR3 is TGTGCCATCAGTGAGGGACAGAACTACGAGCAGTACTTC. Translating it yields CAISEGQNYEQYF.

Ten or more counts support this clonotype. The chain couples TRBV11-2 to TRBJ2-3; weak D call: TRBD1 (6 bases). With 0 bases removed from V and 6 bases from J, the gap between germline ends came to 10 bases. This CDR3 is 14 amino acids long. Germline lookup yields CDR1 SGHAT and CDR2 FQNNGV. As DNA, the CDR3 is TGTGCCAGCAGCTTAGATCAGGGGCGGGATACGCAGTATTTT. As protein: CASSLDQGRDTQYF. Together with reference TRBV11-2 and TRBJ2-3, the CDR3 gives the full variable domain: EAGVAQSPRYKIIEKRQSVAFWCNPISGHATLYWYQQILGQGPKLLIQFQNNGVVDDSQLPKDRFSAERLKGVDSTLKIQPAKLEDSAVYLCASSLDQGRDTQYFGPGTRLTVL.

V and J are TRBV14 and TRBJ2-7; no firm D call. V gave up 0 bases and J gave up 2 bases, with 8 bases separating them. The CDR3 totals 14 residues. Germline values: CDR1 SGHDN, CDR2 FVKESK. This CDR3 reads CASSQDRLAYEQYF. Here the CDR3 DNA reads TGTGCCAGCAGCCAAGATCGGCTAGCCTACGAGCAGTACTTC.

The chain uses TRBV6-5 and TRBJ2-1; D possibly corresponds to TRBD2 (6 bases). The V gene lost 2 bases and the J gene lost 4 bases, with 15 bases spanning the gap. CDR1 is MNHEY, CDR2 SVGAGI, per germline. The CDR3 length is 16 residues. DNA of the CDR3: TGTGCCAGCAGTTACGGGCCTGGGGGGACGTACAATGAGCAGTTCTTC. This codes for CASSYGPGGTYNEQFF.

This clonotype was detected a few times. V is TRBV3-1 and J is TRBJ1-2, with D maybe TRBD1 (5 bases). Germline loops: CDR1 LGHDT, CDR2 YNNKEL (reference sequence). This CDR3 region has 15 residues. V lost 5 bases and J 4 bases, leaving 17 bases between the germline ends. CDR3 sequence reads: CASSSPQGYPYGYTF. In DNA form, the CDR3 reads TGTGCCAGCAGCTCCCCCCAGGGCTACCCCTATGGCTACACCTTC.

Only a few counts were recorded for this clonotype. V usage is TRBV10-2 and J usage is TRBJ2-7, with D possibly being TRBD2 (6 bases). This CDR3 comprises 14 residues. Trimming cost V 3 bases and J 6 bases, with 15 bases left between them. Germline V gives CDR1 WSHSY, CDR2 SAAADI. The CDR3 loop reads CASSDGGIGREQYF. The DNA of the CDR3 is TGCGCCAGCAGTGATGGAGGGATCGGTCGCGAGCAGTACTTC.

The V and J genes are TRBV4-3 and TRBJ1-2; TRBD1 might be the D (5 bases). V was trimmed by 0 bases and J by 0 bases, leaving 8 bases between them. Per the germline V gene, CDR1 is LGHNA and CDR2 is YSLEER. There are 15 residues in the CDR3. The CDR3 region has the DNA TGCGCCAGCAGCCAAGAATTGACAGCTAACTATGGCTACACCTTC. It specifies CASSQELTANYGYTF.

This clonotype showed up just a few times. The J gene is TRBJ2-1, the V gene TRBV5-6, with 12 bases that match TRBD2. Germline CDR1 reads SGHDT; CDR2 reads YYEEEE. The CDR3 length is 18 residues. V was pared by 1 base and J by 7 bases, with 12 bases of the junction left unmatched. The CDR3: CASSLNLAGGPGKNEQFF. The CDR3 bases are TGTGCCAGCAGCTTGAATCTAGCGGGAGGGCCAGGAAAGAATGAGCAGTTCTTC.

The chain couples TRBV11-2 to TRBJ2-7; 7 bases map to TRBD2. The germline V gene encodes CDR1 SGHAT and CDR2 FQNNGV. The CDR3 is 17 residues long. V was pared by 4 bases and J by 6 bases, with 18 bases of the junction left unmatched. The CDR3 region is CASSYPPLLAGAPEQYF. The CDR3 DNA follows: TGTGCCAGCAGCTACCCTCCCTTACTGGCGGGAGCCCCCGAGCAGTACTTC.

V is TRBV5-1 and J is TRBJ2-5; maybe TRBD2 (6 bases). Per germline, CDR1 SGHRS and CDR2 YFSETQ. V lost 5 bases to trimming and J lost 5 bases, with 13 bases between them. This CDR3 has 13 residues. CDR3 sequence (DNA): TGCGCCAGCAGGCAAACGGGGAGGGAGACCCAGTACTTC. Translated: CASRQTGRETQYF.

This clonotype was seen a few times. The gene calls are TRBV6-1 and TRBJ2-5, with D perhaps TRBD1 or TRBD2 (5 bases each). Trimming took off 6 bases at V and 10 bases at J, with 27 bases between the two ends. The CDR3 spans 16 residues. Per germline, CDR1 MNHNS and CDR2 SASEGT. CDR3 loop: CASSQVRTGRAEGQYF. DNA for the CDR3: TGTGCCAGCAGCCAAGTCCGGACGGGACGGGCAGAGGGCCAGTACTTC.

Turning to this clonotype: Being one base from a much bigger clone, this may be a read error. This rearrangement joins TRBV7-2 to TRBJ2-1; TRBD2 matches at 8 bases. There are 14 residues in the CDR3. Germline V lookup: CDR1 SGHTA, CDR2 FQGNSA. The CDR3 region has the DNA TGTGCCAGCAGCTTAGAGCGGGGGACGGTTGAGCATTTCTTC. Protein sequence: CASSLERGTVEHFF.

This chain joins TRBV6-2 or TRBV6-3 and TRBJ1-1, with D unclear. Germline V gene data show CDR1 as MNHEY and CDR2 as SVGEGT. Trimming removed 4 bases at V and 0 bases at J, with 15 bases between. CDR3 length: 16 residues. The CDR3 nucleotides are TGTGCCAGCAGTTCTGAACCACGGATCATGAACACTGAAGCTTTCTTT. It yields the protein CASSSEPRIMNTEAFF.

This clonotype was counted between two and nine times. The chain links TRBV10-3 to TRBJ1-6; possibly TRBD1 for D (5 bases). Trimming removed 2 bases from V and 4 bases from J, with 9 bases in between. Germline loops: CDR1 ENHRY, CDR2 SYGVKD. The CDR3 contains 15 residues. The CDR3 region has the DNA TGTGCCATCAGTGAGGGGGCCGAATATAATTCACCCCTCCACTTT. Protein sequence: CAISEGAEYNSPLHF.

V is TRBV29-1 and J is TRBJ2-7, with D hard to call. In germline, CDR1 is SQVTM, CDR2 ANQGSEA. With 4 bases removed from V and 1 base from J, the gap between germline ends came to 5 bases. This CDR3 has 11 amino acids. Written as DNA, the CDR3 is TGCAGCGTTGGGGAATCCTACGAGCAGTACTTC. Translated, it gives CSVGESYEQYF.